Here is one T cell receptor (beta chain) with its context. This receptor's antigen is unknown. No clone much larger than this one lies a single base away; base qualities are absent. In total, approximately 610 healthy bone marrow donors made up the cohort. All cohort members were sampled while nominally healthy, although unrecorded immune exposures were likely present. The donor tested CMV seronegative and was one of the 352 seronegative cohort members. Every donor gave a peripheral blood sample, and the peripheral blood mononuclear cells from that sample were used for TCR beta sequencing. Genomic DNA was extracted from the blood cell samples with the Qiagen DNeasy Blood Extraction Kit. Sequences SEHNR (CDR1) and FQNEAQ (CDR2) are obtained from the germline V gene (reference sequence). Compared with germline, V lacks 7 bases and J lacks 7 bases; bases without a gene match: 16. CDR3 length: 16 amino acids, cysteine to phenylalanine. This entry keeps only the CDR3 DNA: 48 bases, framed from base 1.

The data were obtained in a study of cytomegalovirus exposure and HLA in healthy donors (dated by TCRdb to about 2017). Study-level background: An earlier analysis of several hundred of the donors reported 276 Gb of sequence data and around 120 million unique TCR beta sequences obtained from approximately 180 million T cells. In a later analysis, previously published TCR beta repertoires from more than 500 donors were re-analyzed and high-resolution HLA genotyping was added so that TCR occurrence patterns could be studied. To predict cytomegalovirus infection status, the study combined high-throughput TCR immunosequencing, statistical association of individual TCRs with disease status, and machine learning. All discovery cohort repertoires had been generated on a single sequencing platform. The genetic ancestry cluster associated with self-reported Caucasian donors included over 65% of the roughly 360 genotyped donors. A later genetic analysis took genome-wide SNP genotypes for about three fifths of the 666 donors and used that subset as a discovery cohort. Rather than using new phenotypic data, the later analysis identified candidate immune exposures from TCR beta sequences and from how often those sequences occurred across donors. An earlier analysis of 587 of the donors used high-throughput TCR beta sequencing to judge whether each TCR beta V gene segment behaved as functional or pseudogenic. Donor age, sex, ethnicity and CMV serostatus were compiled together with the repertoire data. The study profiled the T cell repertoires of hundreds of subjects by immunosequencing and related them to cytomegalovirus serostatus. On average, about 200,000 unique TCR beta nucleotide sequences were sequenced per donor among about 400 genotyped donors of the cohort, with 15% to 20% of those sequences being non-productive. Roughly 5 DR-DQ haplotypes were handled as single units for association and clustering because linkage in the cohort was strong. The study was designed to test whether signatures of past pathogen exposure could be identified by cataloging public T cell receptors. Besides the first cohort of around 700 subjects, a separate validation cohort made up of 120 different subjects was used. An early release that covered some 640 HLA-typed donors contained about 300 gigabases of sequencing data and tens of millions of unique TCR sequences. Typing coverage varied by locus: roughly 620-640 donors for A, B, C, DRB1 and DQB1; 522 for DQA1; nearly 610 for DPA1; approximately 450 for DPB1. HLA typing included class I and class II loci at four-digit resolution.

Overall results and qualifications from the work: Because HLA typing was missing for some donors at each locus, association tests included only the typed subset. In a later genetic analysis, fewer N-insertions in productive TCRs were reported among donors in an Asian-associated ancestry cluster than the approximately 630-donor mean. An earlier analysis of around 500 of the donors showed that most TCR beta V segments appeared in productive rearrangements either about 87% or about 30% of the time, which broadly matched IMGT annotations. A later analysis associated 16,951 TCR beta sequences with specific HLA alleles at a false discovery rate of 0.05. A total of around 150 TCR beta chains were listed by the study as associated with cytomegalovirus. Most CMV-associated TCR beta chains appeared to be HLA-restricted in a later analysis, and the HLA associations seemed to be driven largely by CMV exposure. Correlated functional status among segregating V segments might be attributable to linkage disequilibrium, but an unknown experimental factor could not be ruled out. The only immune exposure information available for the cohort was CMV serostatus. In vitro tests confirmed that a few of the cytomegalovirus-associated TCR beta chains recognize cytomegalovirus antigens. A later analysis found that TCR association rates varied across HLA loci, with DRB1 alleles showing the most associated TCRs and HLA-C alleles the fewest. Only TCR beta chains were sequenced in this cohort, and the absence of alpha or paired-chain data limited detectable features. Because the 87-base-pair reads could not distinguish some IMGT-functional V segments, including TRBV6-2 and TRBV6-3, those segments were excluded. According to the authors, the approach could potentially be generalized to other disease states and immunological phenotypes. A later genetic analysis associated a missense DCLRE1C variant with V-gene and J-gene trimming of TCR beta chains, and an independent cohort replicated the association. A group of highly shared sequence variants was considered likely to be a technical artifact of the sequencing pipeline. When HLA alleles, especially DR and DQ, strongly co-occurred, TCR associations were difficult to assign to individual alleles. Compared with equally common non-associated chains, HLA-associated TCR beta chains in a later analysis were more clonally expanded and had lower generation probabilities. A later analysis reported that several top co-occurrence clusters appeared linked to parvovirus B19, influenza, CMV and Epstein-Barr virus. Across donors, most TCR sequences were observed very rarely, whereas some public TCRs were present in many individuals. A further reported finding was that TCR beta sequences accurately predicted the HLA-A and HLA-B alleles for most subjects in the first cohort. Cytomegalovirus status was reported to be diagnosed by the classifier with high specificity and sensitivity in both the original and validation cohorts. Sequencing depth was assumed to be roughly uniform across donors in the presence/absence analyses, though that assumption may not hold. Because counts were too low, roughly 18 rarely observed V segments, including chromosome 9 orphons, were left out of the earlier analysis of 587 of the donors.

The receptor library was made with the immunoSEQ multiplex PCR assay. A mixture of 60 forward primers for TCR Vbeta segments and 13 reverse primers for TCR Jbeta segments was used in the multiplex PCR. A multiplex PCR assay on genomic DNA amplified the CDR3 region of rearranged TCR beta genes. Amplified TCR beta libraries were sequenced as 87-base-pair reads on the Illumina HiSeq System. The authors' pipeline ran thus. Across the roughly 700 repertoires, a later analysis counted approximately 75 million unique TCR beta chains, 9.5 million to 12 million of which were shared by at least two donors. To remove PCR and sequencing errors, raw reads were error-corrected and collapsed into unique sequences using a nearest-neighbor algorithm that merged closely related sequences. CDR3 sequences were aligned to IMGT reference sequences to assign V, D and J gene segments. For a sequence to be retained, a match of at least six nucleotides to both a V gene segment and a J gene segment was required. A rearrangement counted as productive if the CDR3 had no stop codons and remained in frame with V and J, and every other rearrangement counted as non-productive. Following IMGT convention, CDR3 was defined as the stretch from the second conserved V-encoded cysteine to the conserved J-encoded phenylalanine. Sequences without an unambiguous match to a single V gene segment were excluded from the earlier analysis of 500 to 700 of the donors. An earlier analysis of almost 600 of the donors classified V segments as functional when productive rearrangements were above 56.7% and as segregating when the standard deviation between donors was above 5%. A statistical classification framework was built for diagnosing cytomegalovirus status from the catalog of TCR beta chain sequences. In a later analysis, TCR nucleotide sequences were compared against IMGT/GENE-DB human TR gene sequences so that V and J genes could be assigned. The TCRdist pipeline was used in a later analysis to assign CDR3 sequences and most-parsimonious VDJ recombination scenarios. In a later analysis, every TCR beta chain was defined by the combination of its CDR3 amino acid sequence and its V-gene family, and reads without a unique V-gene family were dropped. To address suspected cross-contamination and a sequencing artifact, a later analysis removed over 500 highly shared, low-generation-probability nucleotide sequences. In a later analysis, a clonal expansion index was calculated for each public chain from normalized within-repertoire ranks of inferred template counts. A later analysis computed generation probabilities with a VDJ recombination model fitted to out-of-frame rearrangements, and checked the results against IGoR. In a later analysis, TCR-TCR, TCR-HLA and TCR-CMV co-occurrence was scored with hypergeometric tests, and a repertoire-size bias correction was applied to TCR pairs. A later analysis estimated false discovery rates by permuting HLA or CMV assignments 20 times. In a later analysis, co-occurring TCRs were grouped using DBSCAN, with TCRdist sequence similarity added in when clustering inside HLA-allele-positive subsets. Repertoires with fewer than 30,000 or more than 120,000 public chains were left out of co-occurrence clustering, as were five repertoires with anomalous nucleotide sharing. TCRdb's version of the immuneACCESS table is confined to in-frame rearrangements and falls short of the full clone set. An unresolved V gene accounts for under half of the shortfall where checked; the remainder is of unknown origin. V and J calls and clone size are as listed in that table; D and trimming were resolved from the DNA. In this sample the table shows 130,000 or so clones, roughly three quarters of which occur a single time. The ten largest clones represent 0.75% to 0.95% of the sample.

The clonotype was recovered from a woman aged 60-75 years in good health and CMV-seronegative. The source material was PBMCs. Recombination joined TRBV7-9 with TRBJ2-1; TRBD1 fits 7 bases in the junction. The CDR3 corresponds to CASTNGETGYTNEQFF. The sequenced DNA is TGTGCCAGCACCAACGGCGAGACAGGGTATACGAATGAGCAGTTCTTC.